This entry describes one TCR beta chain. This clonotype was counted a few times. What this receptor recognizes is not known. Base qualities are not recorded, but no much larger clone differs from it by a single base. This sample stems from a study of early T cells in non-severe SARS-CoV-2 infection (dated by TCRdb to the early 2020s). Turning to the overall study: TCR sequencing used bulk RNA from unsorted whole blood, so alpha and beta chains could not be paired.

The library relied on 5' RACE. Data came from a NextSeq 500. Unique molecular identifiers were attached to individual cDNA molecules in the TCR library protocol so that sequencing error and PCR bias could be corrected. Both TCR alpha and beta chains were sequenced, and tight co-correlation was observed between alpha and beta sequence abundances in each sample. On the authors' methods: Decombinator V4 was used to perform V gene, J gene and CDR3 annotation of TCR sequences. Expanded TCRs were defined as changing significantly between any two time points under a Poisson model with p below 0.0001. TCR abundances were normalised to the total number of TCRs sequenced per sample and expressed as counts per million. TRAV1-2 paired with TRAJ12, TRAJ20 or TRAJ33 defined MAIT TCRs, while TRAV10 paired with TRAJ18 defined iNKT TCRs. VDJdb, accessed 1 November 2021, was searched for CMV, EBV and SARS-CoV-2 annotated TCRs, excluding TCRs annotated for multiple antigens. In-frame beta chains were kept once TCRdb had trimmed the public reads at Q25 with fastp and called clones with MiXCR. Every CDR3 protein is listed once, alongside the most common genes and DNA of its rows. TCRdb, not the authors, supplied the V and J calls. This sample comprises roughly 40,000 distinct CDR3 sequences, 5% to 7% of them detected only once. In total, the top ten clones hold 4.5% to 7.5% of the sample.

A case-control design nested within a healthcare worker cohort in London, UK, was used, with weekly nasopharyngeal swab PCR tests and blood sampling performed. Healthcare workers were recruited between 23 and 31 March 2020, during the week of the UK lockdown, and were followed weekly for up to about 15 weeks. The germline V gene sets CDR1 to SGHTA and CDR2 to FQGTGA. The CDR3 numbers 14 residues from cysteine through phenylalanine. Solely the CDR3 DNA is kept, with 42 bases framed from the first base. V is pared back by 1 base and J by 0 bases, with 4 bases lying between the germline termini. Points the paper makes about the study in general: Matching against VDJdb was skewed toward anti-spike CD8 responses, likely underestimated virus-specific expansions, and missed private and CD4 specificities.

This receptor was obtained from an adult who was a healthcare worker with PCR-confirmed SARS-CoV-2 infection or an uninfected control (not recorded which). In this chain, TRBV7-3 is recombined with TRBJ2-4; no confident D gene assignment can be made. The specimen was whole blood. The DNA is as follows: TGTGCCAGCAGCTTAAAGGGAGCCAAAAACATTCAGTACTTC. Protein translation: CASSLKGAKNIQYF. With the portions outside the CDR3 filled from the reference TRBV7-3 and TRBJ2-4 genes, the complete variable region becomes GAGVSQTPSNKVTEKGKYVELRCDPISGHTALYWYRQSLGQGPEFLIYFQGTGAADDSGLPNDRFFAVRPEGSVSTLKIQRTERGDSAVYLCASSLKGAKNIQYFGAGTRLSVL.